This T cell receptor (beta chain) emerged from a study of T cells in Graves' hyperthyroidism and ophthalmopathy (dated by TCRdb to between 2019 and 2020). About the investigation overall: Peripheral blood samples were taken at initial diagnosis, before any treatment was given. TCR V-J signatures able to tell the groups apart were searched for in a discovery cohort of 90 to 100 patients, of whom 43 had Graves' ophthalmopathy and roughly 57 had stable Graves' hyperthyroidism. Prospective prediction of ophthalmopathy was tested in an independent validation cohort consisting of roughly 19 hyperthyroidism patients and 15 to 17 patients who later progressed to ophthalmopathy. The roughly 90 discovery patients were divided at random into training and test sets in a 7:3 ratio. In roughly six Graves' hyperthyroidism patients, the study also compared T-cell repertoires from thyroid tissue with T-cell repertoires from blood. Following sampling, methimazole starting at 30 mg daily was given to hyperthyroidism patients, and high-dose intravenous methylprednisolone was given to ophthalmopathy patients. The paper reports TCR Vbeta CDR3 sequencing of 140 or so peripheral blood samples: 40 to 45 ophthalmopathy, fewer than 80 hyperthyroidism and around 17 progressor patients. The paper's findings and limits, for the study overall: In validation, the model predicted progression to ophthalmopathy a median of roughly six months before onset, with around 70% sensitivity and about 72% specificity. A 13 V-J signature model separated ophthalmopathy from stable hyperthyroidism, with around 91% sensitivity and 81.08% specificity in cross-validation and 80%/75% in testing. Blood samples also contained most of the expanded thyroid clonotypes (frequency above 0.001), which suggests that blood repertoires may reflect thyroid immune responses. Sample size was not statistically predetermined, and investigators were not blinded to group allocation.

This clonotype was seen at least ten times. No antigen is known for it. No base qualities exist here, and no much larger clone lies one base off it. The TCR beta CDR3 regions were amplified from the RNA transcripts. For the first round of RT-PCR on the TCR CDR3, the HTBI primer set was used together with the Qiagen OneStep RT-PCR kit. The libraries were constructed in a second round of multiplex PCR and then size-selected and purified. Libraries were sequenced paired-end with 100 bp reads on an Illumina HiSeq2000. From the authors' description of their analysis: SOAPnuke was used to process the raw data, throwing out any read that contained adapters or uncalled bases, had a mean Phred below 15, or lacked an exact constant-primer or identifier match. COPE v1.2.5 was used to merge the high-quality paired reads, and each unique nucleotide sequence was defined as a clonotype. Clonotypes were aligned to IMGT TRBV, TRBD and TRBJ reference segments using MiTCR v1.1. The analysis included only V-J combinations with a frequency above 0.0001, which together covered 98% to 99.2% of the repertoires. The TCS score was defined as the ratio of F50 (clonal expansion) to E x V (chaos), calculated using BLOSUM62-based TCRdist between CDR3 peptides within each V-J. Welch's t-statistics and random forest reduced fewer than 550 V-J features to some 14, which were used in a naive Bayes classifier (R e1071). In-frame beta chains were kept once TCRdb had trimmed the public reads at Q25 with fastp and called clones with MiXCR. A single entry per CDR3 protein holds the most common genes and DNA from its merged rows. The V and J calls, along with clone size, are taken from TCRdb and not from the paper's own processing. The sample profile shows 400,000 or so distinct CDR3 sequences; about 14% of them were found once. The ten largest clones represent about 20% of the sample.

Moderately to severely active disease, a Clinical Activity Score of at least 3, a NOSPECS grade of at least 4, and a duration under 3 months were present in ophthalmopathy patients. Exclusion was applied to patients with uncontrolled infections, other autoimmune diseases, pregnancy or lactation. Diagnoses relied on clinical symptoms, serum thyroxine and TRAb, thyroid ultrasound and orbital computed tomography. PBMCs were isolated from about 9 ml of fresh peripheral blood by Ficoll-Paque density gradient centrifugation. Total RNA was extracted with Trizol reagent, and quality was checked on an Agilent 2100 Bioanalyzer. Sequences were obtained from blood. The clonotype was recovered from a woman in her 30s with Graves' ophthalmopathy.

The DNA sequence is given as TGCAGTGCCCCCATGGGCTCCTACGAGCAGTACTTC. This is translated as CSAPMGSYEQYF. The sequence joins TRBV20-1 to TRBJ2-7, with the identity of the D gene unclear. The CDR3 numbers 12 residues from cysteine through phenylalanine. Only the CDR3 portion is preserved as DNA: 36 bases, with reading frame beginning at the first base. Based on the germline V gene (reference sequence), the CDR1 and CDR2 sequences are DFQATT and SNEGSKA. The V and J ends are trimmed by 6 bases and 0 bases, leaving 9 bases between them.